This TCR beta chain was identified in a study of blood T cells in healthy people across ages. With a J-beta primer mix and a sample-barcoded 5' primer, a second PCR ran about 7 to 11 cycles. TCRdb reanalysed the 5' RACE reads using MiXCR and keeps one entry per CDR3 protein. This sample has fewer than 1 million distinct CDR3 sequences, with around 42% found just once. The TCR comes from a man aged 60-69 years in good health. The sequenced material came from blood.

The CDR3 DNA reads as TGTGCCAGCAGTCCCAAAGGAGTTTTCCAAGAGACCCAGTACTTC. Its protein product is CASSPKGVFQETQYF. J is TRBJ2-5 and V is TRBV6-2 or TRBV6-3; D gene ambiguous. Germline CDR1 and CDR2: MNHEY and SVGEGT. Trimming cost V 5 bases and J 1 base, with 14 bases left between them. The CDR3 spans 15 residues.